This T cell receptor (beta chain) came from a study of cytomegalovirus exposure and HLA in healthy donors. General study findings and limits: It was assumed in the presence/absence analyses that sequencing depth was roughly uniform across donors. Follow-up analysis found HLA locus-dependent TCR association rates, highest for DRB1 and lowest for HLA-C.

The PCR was carried out with 60 Vbeta primers and 13 Jbeta primers. Sequencing was performed with immunoSEQ multiplex PCR; in TCRdb, only in-frame clones are kept and a portion is missing. The sample lists roughly 98,000 clones, roughly 80% occurring once. Per germline, CDR1 SGHDT and CDR2 YYEEEE. The CDR3 loop spans 14 amino acids. V was cut by 3 bases and J by 2 bases, with 12 bases left in between. This clone occurred a few times. Its antigen is currently unknown. The chain employs TRBV5-6 and TRBJ2-7; perhaps TRBD1 as D (6 bases). The source material was PBMCs. The receptor comes from a man aged 40-49 years in good health and CMV-seronegative. CDR3 sequence (DNA): TGTGCCAGCAGCTCCAGGGGTCTCACCTACGAGCAGTACTTC. It is translated as CASSSRGLTYEQYF.